One and the same sample provided the 25 T cell receptor beta chains below, sequenced in a study of a mutant IDH1 vaccine in newly diagnosed glioma. The data were produced by immunoSEQ multiplex PCR, yet TCRdb's version contains in-frame clones alone and is incomplete. Of over 55,000 clones detected, about 81% appear once; the ten largest clones hold about 8.8%. This sample's time point: week 23, last vaccination. A 20-mer mutant IDH1 peptide at 300 ug was injected subcutaneously with topical imiquimod. The antigens these receptors bind are not known. This sample comprised PBMCs, obtained from a glioma patient whose treatment included an IDH1 peptide vaccine. The origin of the receptors is a woman aged 40 to 55 with glioma. Some clones in this sample may be carry-over from other donors' samples.

The chain links TRBV25-1 to TRBJ1-1, with D possibly matching TRBD1 (5 bases). Deletions cut 8 bases from V and 1 base from J, with 11 bases between. Germline V gene sequence: CDR1 MGHDK, CDR2 SYGVNS. The CDR3 consists of 13 residues. The CDR3 nucleotides are TGTGCCAGCCGTAGGGGAGGGAACACTGAAGCTTTCTTT. It codes for CASRRGGNTEAFF.

J is TRBJ1-2 and V is TRBV9; 9 bases align to TRBD1. CDR1 and CDR2 (germline): SGDLS, YYNGEE. This CDR3 is 15 amino acids long. V was pared by 0 bases and J by 4 bases, with 4 bases of the junction left unmatched. Written as DNA, the CDR3 is TGTGCCAGCAGCGTAGGGGACAGGGATACCTATGGCTACACCTTC. Its protein is CASSVGDRDTYGYTF.

The DNA for the CDR3 is TGTGCCAGCAGCCTCCCTCTTGGGGGTTCCTACAATGAGCAGTTCTTC. Protein product: CASSLPLGGSYNEQFF. The V gene is TRBV5-6, the J gene TRBJ2-1; possibly TRBD1 or TRBD2 for D (5 bases each). The germline V and J ends were trimmed by 4 bases and 1 base, with 15 bases remaining between them. This CDR3 comprises 16 residues. CDR1 and CDR2 (germline): SGHDT, YYEEEE. Full variable domain (remainder filled in from reference TRBV5-6 and TRBJ2-1): DAGVTQSPTHLIKTRGQQVTLRCSPKSGHDTVSWYQQALGQGPQFIFQYYEEEERQRGNFPDRFSGHQFPNYSSELNVNALLLGDSALYLCASSLPLGGSYNEQFFGPGTRLTVL.

This CDR3 reads CASSKLGGNQPQHF. The CDR3 DNA reads TGTGCCAGCAGCAAGCTCGGGGGTAATCAGCCCCAGCATTTT. The V and J genes are TRBV7-9 and TRBJ1-5; perhaps TRBD1 as D (5 bases). CDR1 is SEHNR, CDR2 FQNEAQ, per germline (reference sequence). The germline V and J ends were trimmed by 5 bases and 4 bases, with 12 bases remaining between them. This CDR3 contains 14 residues.

This clone has more than one count but fewer than ten. This chain links TRBV4-1 with TRBJ1-5; 7 bases line up with TRBD1. The CDR3 consists of 15 residues. V dropped 5 bases and J dropped 0; count of bases not matched to a gene: 4. The germline CDR1 and CDR2 sequences are MGHRA and YSYEKL. Here the CDR3 reads CASSSGTVSNQPQHF. The DNA of the CDR3 is TGCGCCAGCAGCTCCGGGACAGTTAGCAATCAGCCCCAGCATTTT.

The chain links TRBV18 to TRBJ1-5, with 7 bases matching TRBD1. The CDR3 runs to 15 residues. Trimming cost V 6 bases and J 3 bases; bases outside gene matches: 8. Germline V gene lookup returns CDR1 KGHSH and CDR2 LQKENI. CDR3 in amino acids: CASSPGGGYNQPQHF. The CDR3 nucleotides are TGTGCCAGCTCCCCCGGAGGGGGCTACAATCAGCCCCAGCATTTT.

This clone has just one count. The V call is TRBV4-1, the J call TRBJ1-1; no clear D gene. The CDR3 spans 14 residues. Germline V gene lookup returns CDR1 MGHRA and CDR2 YSYEKL. V lost 4 bases and J 5 bases, leaving 14 bases between the germline ends. The CDR3, as DNA: TGCGCCAGCAGCCCTGGAGGGCGTATGACTGAAGCTTTCTTT. It specifies CASSPGGRMTEAFF.

This chain connects TRBV5-6 to TRBJ1-6, with a possible D match to TRBD1 (6 bases). The CDR3 runs to 18 residues. CDR1 is SGHDT and CDR2 is YYEEEE in the germline V gene. Deletions cut 0 bases from V and 2 bases from J, with 15 bases between. CDR3 protein: CASSLGGLQGPYNSPLHF. Here the CDR3 DNA reads TGTGCCAGCAGCTTGGGGGGGCTGCAGGGCCCCTATAATTCACCCCTCCACTTT.

V is TRBV7-6 and J is TRBJ1-2; D gene unclear. V lost 3 bases and J lost 2, with 13 bases in between. This CDR3 contains 15 residues. CDR1 and CDR2 from the germline V gene are SGHVS and FNYEAQ. The CDR3 spells CASSFRDSANYGYTF. CDR3 DNA: TGTGCCAGCAGCTTTCGAGACTCCGCCAACTATGGCTACACCTTC.

CDR3 loop: CAISDRGETGANVLTF. The CDR3 DNA sequence: TGTGCCATCTCGGACAGGGGGGAAACTGGGGCCAACGTCCTGACTTTC. The genes are TRBV10-3 and TRBJ2-6; TRBD1 aligns across 10 bases. Trimming took 8 bases from V and 2 from J; bases not matched to a gene: 6. This CDR3 is 16 amino acids long. Per germline, CDR1 ENHRY and CDR2 SYGVKD.

The rearrangement links TRBV5-4 to TRBJ2-7; possibly TRBD2 for D (5 bases). The germline V gene encodes CDR1 SGHNT and CDR2 YYREEE (reference sequence). CDR3 length equals 12 residues. V lost 3 bases, J lost 7 bases, and 11 bases lay in between. CDR3: CASSSPGREQYF. Written as DNA, the CDR3 is TGTGCCAGCAGCTCTCCGGGAAGGGAGCAGTACTTC.

This clone was observed a handful of times. The DNA for the CDR3 is TGTGCCTGGACTCCGGACCCGCAGGGCTCCTACAATGAGCAGTTCTTC. This translates into CAWTPDPQGSYNEQFF. The chain joins TRBV30 to TRBJ2-1; D is perhaps TRBD1 (5 bases). This CDR3 is built from 16 residues. Trimming cost V 4 bases and J 0 bases, with 16 bases left between them. Per germline, CDR1 GTSNPN and CDR2 SVGIG (reference sequence).

This rearrangement joins TRBV11-1 to TRBJ1-4, with a tentative D call TRBD1 (5 bases). V was cut by 3 bases and J by 6 bases, with 17 bases left in between. Germline CDR1 SGHAT, CDR2 FQDESV (reference sequence). There are 16 residues in the CDR3. The CDR3 region is CASSLGFLRGDEKLFF. Here the CDR3 DNA reads TGTGCCAGCAGCTTGGGTTTTCTAAGAGGGGATGAAAAACTGTTTTTT.

The sample holds one count of this clone. The chain joins TRBV6-1 to TRBJ1-4; a weak D match, TRBD1 (5 bases). Germline V gives CDR1 MNHNS, CDR2 SASEGT. V gave up 3 bases and J gave up 13 bases, with 15 bases separating them. The CDR3 totals 13 residues. Here the CDR3 DNA reads TGTGCCAGCAGTGATAAATGGGGGGTAAGACTGTTTTTT. It yields the protein CASSDKWGVRLFF.

This clone was seen once. This rearrangement joins TRBV6-4 to TRBJ1-5, with D perhaps TRBD1 (5 bases). The CDR3 contains 13 residues. Germline V CDR1 and CDR2: MRHNA, SNTAGT. V lost 6 bases and J lost 9, with 15 bases in between. This CDR3 reads CASSRDPLGPQHF. In DNA form, the CDR3 reads TGTGCCAGCAGCCGGGACCCTCTAGGGCCCCAGCATTTT.

This rearrangement joins TRBV10-1 to TRBJ1-6, with D perhaps matching TRBD1 (5 bases). Germline lookup yields CDR1 WNHNN and CDR2 SYGVQD (reference sequence). This CDR3 region has 15 residues. Trimming removed 2 bases from V and 9 bases from J, with 14 bases in between. CDR3: CASSEQTAGGSPLHF. DNA for the CDR3: TGCGCCAGCAGTGAGCAGACGGCCGGGGGTTCACCCCTCCACTTT.

CDR3 nucleotide sequence: TGTGCCAGCAGCTTGGGGCTGACCTACGAGCAGTACTTC. Protein: CASSLGLTYEQYF. The gene calls are TRBV5-6 and TRBJ2-7; D remains unclear. The V end lost 0 bases, the J end lost 2 bases, and 6 bases lay between the germline ends. This CDR3 comprises 13 residues. Germline values: CDR1 SGHDT, CDR2 YYEEEE.

This sequence joins TRBV27 and TRBJ1-2, with 8 bases matching TRBD1. The germline gives CDR1 MNHEY, CDR2 SMNVEV (reference sequence). The CDR3 consists of 14 residues. After removal of 0 bases from V and 7 bases from J, the junction contained 4 bases not matched to a gene. CDR3 nucleotides: TGTGCCAGCAGTTTATCGAGGGGGACAGGTGGCTACACCTTC. Its translation: CASSLSRGTGGYTF.

This rearrangement joins TRBV7-6 to TRBJ1-1, with a weak D call TRBD1 (5 bases). The CDR3 covers 16 residues. Germline V CDR1 and CDR2: SGHVS, FNYEAQ. The ends were cut back, 0 bases at V and 2 bases at J, with 13 bases in the middle. The CDR3 here is CASSLAQGSVNTEAFF. As DNA, the CDR3 is TGTGCCAGCAGCTTAGCGCAGGGCAGCGTCAACACTGAAGCTTTCTTT.

A few counts support this clone. V usage is TRBV5-4 and J usage is TRBJ1-2; 8 bases are a match to TRBD1. The germline gives CDR1 SGHNT, CDR2 YYREEE (reference sequence). V gave up 2 bases and J gave up 3 bases; unmatched junction bases: 6. CDR3 size: 15 residues. The CDR3 DNA reads TGTGCCAGCAGCTTACAGGGGGGCAGCGACTATGGCTACACCTTC. Amino acids: CASSLQGGSDYGYTF.

The chain is built from TRBV7-9 and TRBJ1-6, with 10 bases lining up with TRBD1. V lost 4 bases and J lost 9; bases outside the gene matches: 3. The germline gives CDR1 SEHNR, CDR2 FQNEAQ (reference sequence). This CDR3 has 14 amino acids. The CDR3 spells CASSSTGGPSPLHF. CDR3 DNA: TGTGCCAGCAGCTCGACAGGGGGCCCTTCACCCCTCCACTTT.

The rearrangement uses TRBV7-9 and TRBJ2-5; D is possibly TRBD1 (6 bases). This CDR3 spans 16 amino acids. Trimming cost V 0 bases and J 4 bases, with 15 bases left between them. In germline, CDR1 is SEHNR, CDR2 FQNEAQ (reference sequence). CDR3 residues: CASSLATGWKGETQYF. The CDR3 nucleotides are TGTGCCAGCAGCTTAGCGACAGGATGGAAGGGAGAGACCCAGTACTTC.

The rearrangement joins TRBV6-5 to TRBJ2-1, with 9 bases identical to TRBD2. In germline, CDR1 is MNHEY, CDR2 SVGAGI. With V trimmed by 6 bases and J by 7 bases, 10 bases remained unmatched. The CDR3 consists of 15 residues. The CDR3 DNA follows: TGTGCCAGCAGCAACTCGGCGCGGGGGGGGAATGAGCAGTTCTTC. This sequence encodes CASSNSARGGNEQFF.

This sequence joins TRBV6-5 and TRBJ2-5, with TRBD2 matching 9 bases. The length of the CDR3 is 14 residues. J lost 4 bases, V lost 0 bases, and 0 bases had no gene match. The V gene's germline CDR1 is MNHEY and CDR2 SVGAGI. This CDR3 reads CASSYSSGGETQYF. CDR3 in DNA: TGTGCCAGCAGTTACTCTAGCGGGGGAGAGACCCAGTACTTC.

The V call is TRBV7-2, the J call TRBJ2-2; 9 bases align to TRBD1. V lost 5 bases to trimming and J lost 5 bases; unmatched junction nucleotides: 15. Germline-derived CDR1 and CDR2 are SGHTA and FQGNSA. This CDR3 comprises 18 residues. The CDR3 sequence is CASSQEPGTGLFTGELFF. CDR3 DNA sequence: TGTGCCAGCAGCCAAGAGCCCGGGACAGGGCTGTTTACCGGGGAGCTGTTTTTT.